This T cell receptor beta chain was sequenced during a study of blood T cell repertoires in COVID-19. Trimming removed 4 bases at V and 8 bases at J, with 14 bases between. CDR3 size: 13 residues. Germline V CDR1 and CDR2: LGHNA, YNFKEQ. Source study methods: Amplified reference gene primers provided the basis for estimating nucleated cell counts. The protocol was immunoSEQ multiplex PCR, while the TCRdb copy is restricted to in-frame clones and leaves out a portion. V and J calls and clone size come straight from that table; D and trimming were deduced from the DNA. The profile shows hundreds of thousands of clones, 85% to 90% of them singletons.

The chain carries TRBV4-2 and TRBJ2-5, with D perhaps TRBD2 (5 bases). This TCR derives from a man aged 50 or older who had been exposed to COVID-19. The sample was PBMCs or T cells enriched from blood (not recorded which). The CDR3 sequence is CASSRLCKYTQYF. CDR3 DNA sequence: TGTGCCAGCAGCCGACTATGTAAGTATACCCAGTACTTC.